A selection of T cell receptor beta chains follows, all from one sample in a study of naive and memory T cell subsets. TCRdb ran MiXCR on the UMI-ligation and nested PCR reads and lists one entry per CDR3 protein. The sample records about 14,000 distinct CDR3 sequences, under 6.5% being singletons. The source was skin, collected from a tuberculin skin test site. These receptors were obtained from an adult in good health. Both conserved end residues are part of each CDR3. The D gene is left open where the match is weak. Clone size is given for some rows only: seen once, a few or many times, or a class if the clone is expanded.

d_gene | j_gene | abundance | v_gene | CDR3nt | CDR3aa
TRBD2 | TRBJ2-7 | many | TRBV4-1 | TGCGCCAGCAGCCTTCGTCCGACTAGCGGGGTCCCCTACGAGCAGTACTTC | CASSLRPTSGVPYEQYF
- | TRBJ2-5 | many | TRBV5-1 | TGCGCCAGCACCGCCCGGGGGGGTGGACAGGGAGACCATGAGACCCAGTACTTC | CASTARGGGQGDHETQYF
- | TRBJ1-2 | many | TRBV10-3 | TGTGCCATCAGTGAGTCTGTACTCTATGGCTACACCTTC | CAISESVLYGYTF
- | TRBJ2-2 | many | TRBV5-6 | TGTGCCAGCAGCTTGAGGACAGCCCTGAACACCGGGGAGCTGTTTTTT | CASSLRTALNTGELFF
- | TRBJ1-1 | many | TRBV7-2 | TGTGCCAGCAGCTTACGCCGGGACACTGAAGCTTTCTTT | CASSLRRDTEAFF
- | TRBJ1-1 | medium-sized | TRBV3-1 | TGTGCCAGCAGCCAAGCAGGTGAAGCTTTCTTT | CASSQAGEAFF
- | TRBJ1-2 | - | TRBV9 | TGTGCCAGCAGCGGGAGCAGCCCTGCTAACTATGGCTACACCTTC | CASSGSSPANYGYTF
TRBD1 | TRBJ1-1 | medium-sized | TRBV20-1 | TGCAGTGCTAGTAGGGGGCACACTGAAGCTTTCTTT | CSASRGHTEAFF
TRBD2 | TRBJ2-3 | medium-sized | TRBV5-4 | TGTGCCAGCAGCCAAGGACTAGCGGGCAGCACAGATACGCAGTATTTT | CASSQGLAGSTDTQYF
- | TRBJ1-3 | many | TRBV7-2 | TGTGCCAGCAGCTTACAGGGTGGAGGGCAGAACTCTGGAAACACCATATATTTT | CASSLQGGGQNSGNTIYF
- | TRBJ2-1 | - | TRBV4-1 | TGCGCCAGCAGCCAGACCTACTGGGGTGATGAGCAGTTCTTC | CASSQTYWGDEQFF
- | TRBJ2-5 | medium-sized | TRBV4-3 | TGCGCCAGCAGCCAACTTCTATGGGTCCAAGAGACCCAGTACTTC | CASSQLLWVQETQYF
- | TRBJ1-3 | - | TRBV4-3 | TGCGCCAGCAGCCAAGAGGTCGCCTCTGGAAACACCATATATTTT | CASSQEVASGNTIYF
- | TRBJ1-3 | many | TRBV6-6 | TGTGCCAGCAGTTCCTCCCGGGGCGCTGGAAACACCATATATTTT | CASSSSRGAGNTIYF
- | TRBJ2-5 | many | TRBV29-1 | TGCAGCGTTGGGCAGCGCCAAGAGACCCAGTACTTC | CSVGQRQETQYF
- | TRBJ1-4 | many | TRBV28 | TGTGCCATCGGGGGAGGTATTGGGGAAAAACTGTTTTTT | CAIGGGIGEKLFF
TRBD1 | TRBJ1-5 | few | TRBV20-1 | TGCAGTGCTAGTCCTACCGGGACAGAAAATCAGCCCCAGCATTTT | CSASPTGTENQPQHF
- | TRBJ2-6 | medium-sized | TRBV29-1 | TGCAGCGTGTCCGGGACGCCCAATAGGGGGGCCAACGTCCTGACTTTC | CSVSGTPNRGANVLTF
- | TRBJ2-7 | medium-sized | TRBV15 | TGTGCCACCAGCAGAGATCGGAGCCGCGAGCAGTACTTC | CATSRDRSREQYF
- | TRBJ1-4 | many | TRBV6-6 | TGTGCCAGCAGTTACCCGCAGGGTGCAACTAATGAAAAACTGTTTTTT | CASSYPQGATNEKLFF
- | TRBJ1-5 | medium-sized | TRBV7-9 | TGTGCCAGCAGCCCGGCGGACTTTGCCTCGGGCAATCAGCCCCAGCATTTT | CASSPADFASGNQPQHF
- | TRBJ2-4 | many | TRBV2 | TGTGCCAGCAGTGAACGGGTAAACATTCAGTACTTC | CASSERVNIQYF
- | TRBJ1-1 | many | TRBV4-3 | TGCGCCAGCAGCCCTTCCAGGACGGTAATGAACACTGAAGCTTTCTTT | CASSPSRTVMNTEAFF
- | TRBJ2-1 | many | TRBV19 | TGTGCCAGTACAAATACCCGGGACCACTCACAACAGGCCTACAATGAGCAGTTCTTC | CASTNTRDHSQQAYNEQFF
TRBD2 | TRBJ2-2 | - | TRBV29-1 | TGCAGCGCCACGGGACTAGCGGGGTGCACCGGGGAGCTGTTTTTT | CSATGLAGCTGELFF
- | TRBJ2-3 | medium-sized | TRBV9 | TGTGCCAGCAGCGTCTCTCAGGGGGGCCTCACAGATACGCAGTATTTT | CASSVSQGGLTDTQYF
- | TRBJ2-5 | many | TRBV19 | TGTGCCACCGAACAACCCGGGGAAAAAGAGACCCAGTACTTC | CATEQPGEKETQYF
- | TRBJ2-1 | medium-sized | TRBV7-3 | TGTGCCAGCAGCTCCCCGGGCAGCAATGAGCAGTTCTTC | CASSSPGSNEQFF
TRBD2 | TRBJ2-4 | medium-sized | TRBV7-2 | TGTGCCAGCAGCTTAGCCCATAGCGGGGGGGGAGGAAACATTCAGTACTTC | CASSLAHSGGGGNIQYF
- | TRBJ2-1 | many | TRBV6-4 | TGTGCCAGCAGTGCCCGACAGGGAGGCGAGCAGTTCTTC | CASSARQGGEQFF
- | TRBJ2-3 | many | TRBV7-2 | TGTGCCAGCAGAACAGGAAGGGGCACAGATACGCAGTATTTT | CASRTGRGTDTQYF
TRBD1 | TRBJ1-1 | few | TRBV28 | TGTGCCAGCAGTCCCCCCAGGGGGAAAACGATGAACACTGAAGCTTTCTTT | CASSPPRGKTMNTEAFF
TRBD2 | TRBJ2-5 | few | TRBV19 | TGTGCCAGTAGTATCCAGCGGGGGCAAGAAGAGACCCAGTACTTC | CASSIQRGQEETQYF
TRBD2 | TRBJ2-4 | many | TRBV20-1 | TGCAGTGCTAGAACTAGCGGGGGAACTGAGTTCGCCAAAAACATTCAGTACTTC | CSARTSGGTEFAKNIQYF
- | TRBJ1-1 | many | TRBV6-6 | TGTGCCAGCAGTTACTCGGGGCAGGGAGCCACTGAAGCTTTCTTT | CASSYSGQGATEAFF
- | TRBJ1-1 | many | TRBV15 | TGTGCCACCTTTCGTTTTGGCGCGGACACTGAAGCTTTCTTT | CATFRFGADTEAFF
TRBD1 | TRBJ2-1 | many | TRBV6-1 | TGTGCCAGCAGTGTGGCAGGGGGCGATGAGCAGTTCTTC | CASSVAGGDEQFF
- | TRBJ2-7 | many | TRBV24-1 | TGTGCCACCAGTGATCACAACTACGAGCAGTACTTC | CATSDHNYEQYF
TRBD1 | TRBJ1-2 | many | TRBV7-3 | TGTGCCAGCAGCTCGCAGGGGGGCCCTCCCCCTTATGGCTACACCTTC | CASSSQGGPPPYGYTF
- | TRBJ2-5 | - | TRBV19 | TGTGCCAGTAGAACCCCCTCCGGAGAGACCCAGTACTTC | CASRTPSGETQYF
- | TRBJ2-3 | medium-sized | TRBV12-3/TRBV12-4 | TGTGCCAGCAGTCCCGGGCTTGGGGTAGATACGCAGTATTTT | CASSPGLGVDTQYF
- | TRBJ2-1 | few | TRBV7-6 | TGTGCCAGCAGCTTAAACGCCTACAATGAGCAGTTCTTC | CASSLNAYNEQFF
- | TRBJ1-1 | many | TRBV20-1 | TGCAGTGCTCCCGACAGGATAATGAACACTGAAGCTTTCTTT | CSAPDRIMNTEAFF
- | TRBJ1-2 | - | TRBV28 | TGTGCCAGCAGCGGGGGCCATGGCTACACCTTC | CASSGGHGYTF
- | TRBJ1-1 | many | TRBV4-2 | TGTGCCAGCAGCCCCCTGGGCCCCACTGAAGCTTTCTTT | CASSPLGPTEAFF
- | TRBJ1-1 | many | TRBV20-1 | TGCAGTGCTCAAACCCTTGAAGCTTTCTTT | CSAQTLEAFF
- | TRBJ1-4 | many | TRBV2 | TGTGCCAGCAGTGAAGCGGGGCCCAAGGGGGAAAAACTGTTTTTT | CASSEAGPKGEKLFF
- | TRBJ2-2 | many | TRBV6-6 | TGTGCCAGCAGTACCCGGGGGCGCGGCACCGGGGAGCTGTTTTTT | CASSTRGRGTGELFF
- | TRBJ1-5 | many | TRBV6-2/TRBV6-3 | TGTGCCAGCAGTTATTACACTGGCGGGGTAAATGGCAATCAGCCCCAGCATTTT | CASSYYTGGVNGNQPQHF
- | TRBJ2-7 | many | TRBV7-2 | TGTGCCAGCAGCTTTGGAGGGTCTTACGAGCAGTACTTC | CASSFGGSYEQYF